This T cell receptor (beta chain) was documented in a study of CD8+CD57+ T cells in acquired aplastic anemia. Germline V gene sequence: CDR1 LNHDA, CDR2 SQIVND (reference sequence). V shed 5 bases and J shed 9 bases, with 14 bases lying between them. This CDR3 is 14 amino acids long. The template used for profiling TCR beta VDJ and CDR3 was genomic DNA. Using its own MiXCR run on the reads, TCRdb lists one record per CDR3 protein. There are under 200,000 distinct CDR3 sequences in the sample; nearly 50% occur only once, and 9.7% lies in the top ten. Previously, flow cytometry had revealed CD8+CD57+ cell expansion in the patients chosen for sequencing.

Sequencing used sorted CD4+, CD8+, or CD8+CD57+ T cells (not recorded which) from PBMCs. The chain employs TRBV19 and TRBJ1-6; D may be TRBD1 (6 bases). This receptor was obtained from a human donor with aplastic anemia. The DNA for the CDR3 is TGTGCCAGTAGTGGAAGTCCCAGGGGTTCACCCCTCCACTTT. This encodes CASSGSPRGSPLHF. Full variable domain (rest looked up from reference TRBV19 and TRBJ1-6): DGGITQSPKYLFRKEGQNVTLSCEQNLNHDAMYWYRQDPGQGLRLIYYSQIVNDFQKGDIAEGYSVSREKKESFPLTVTSAQKNPTAFYLCASSGSPRGSPLHFGNGTRLTVT.